Presented here are 20 T cell receptor beta chains from one specimen sequenced in a study of blood T cell repertoires in COVID-19. Some clones are missing from TCRdb's copy, which holds only in-frame ones; the method was immunoSEQ multiplex PCR. There are fewer than 110,000 clones in the sample; 85% occur only once, and around 1.9% lies in the top ten. Source material: peripheral blood. The receptor set was obtained from a woman between 65 and 79 years old with active or convalescent COVID-19.

This chain uses TRBV5-8 with TRBJ2-3; 8 nucleotides align to TRBD1. V was clipped by 3 bases and J by 1 base; unmatched bases: 13. This CDR3 is built from 18 residues. Per germline, CDR1 SGHTS and CDR2 YDEGEE. The CDR3 here is CASSSYQDRVEGTDTQYF. The CDR3 coding sequence is TGTGCCAGCAGCTCTTACCAGGACAGGGTAGAGGGCACAGATACGCAGTATTTT.

This chain joins TRBV28 and TRBJ1-1, with D possibly matching TRBD1 (6 bases). V lost 2 bases, J lost 5 bases, and 9 bases lay in between. The germline gives CDR1 MDHEN, CDR2 SYDVKM. The CDR3 is made up of 13 amino acids. CDR3 sequence reads: CASSLKGGTEAFF. CDR3 nucleotide sequence: TGTGCCAGCAGTTTAAAAGGGGGTACTGAAGCTTTCTTT.

This rearrangement joins TRBV7-6 to TRBJ1-5, with D hard to call. CDR3 size: 14 residues. The germline CDR1 and CDR2 sequences are SGHVS and FNYEAQ. Between the trimmed V and J ends, which lost 2 bases and 0 bases, there was a span of 5 bases. CDR3 in amino acids: CASSLSNSNQPQHF. The DNA for the CDR3 is TGTGCCAGCAGCTTATCCAATAGCAATCAGCCCCAGCATTTT.

The J gene is TRBJ1-5, the V gene TRBV15, with D uncertain. Trimming took 2 bases from V and 7 from J, leaving 9 bases between them. This CDR3 has 13 amino acids. Germline CDR1 is LNHNV and CDR2 is YYDKDF (reference sequence). This CDR3 is CATSRQSGQPQHF. The CDR3 DNA reads as TGTGCCACCAGCAGACAGTCAGGCCAGCCCCAGCATTTT.

V and J are TRBV15 and TRBJ2-1, with D possibly being TRBD1 (6 bases). Trimming shortened V by 0 bases and J by 1 base, and 7 bases separated the two germline ends. CDR3 length equals 15 residues. Germline V lookup: CDR1 LNHNV, CDR2 YYDKDF (reference sequence). CDR3 region: CATSRDRGSYNEQFF. The CDR3 DNA is TGTGCCACCAGCAGAGACAGGGGTTCCTACAATGAGCAGTTCTTC.

The chain couples TRBV19 to TRBJ2-2, with TRBD2 matching 7 bases. The V gene end was trimmed by 3 bases and the J gene end by 6 bases; junction bases not matched to a gene: 7. From germline, CDR1 is LNHDA and CDR2 SQIVND (reference sequence). The CDR3 contains 15 residues. CDR3 sequence (DNA): TGTGCCAGTAGTATTGGCGGGAGCGAGGCCGGGGAGCTGTTTTTT. As protein: CASSIGGSEAGELFF.

This clone has only one observation. The chain employs TRBV5-1 and TRBJ2-7; 10 bases line up with TRBD2. This CDR3 contains 14 residues. Per the germline V gene, CDR1 is SGHRS and CDR2 is YFSETQ. J lost 3 bases, V lost 4 bases, and 4 bases had no gene match. The CDR3 DNA sequence: TGCGCCAGCAGCATAGTAGCGGGGGGCTACGAGCAGTACTTC. It is translated as CASSIVAGGYEQYF.

The sample holds one count of this clone. V usage is TRBV4-1 and J usage is TRBJ2-1; 9 bases are shared with TRBD2. The CDR3 sequence is 19 residues long. V shed 0 bases and J 9 bases; nucleotides not matched to a gene: 18. Looked up from germline, CDR1 is MGHRA and CDR2 is YSYEKL. The CDR3 sequence: CASSQDSSYSGSFLSEQFF. The CDR3 bases are TGCGCCAGCAGCCAAGATTCCAGTTATAGCGGGAGTTTCTTATCTGAGCAGTTCTTC.

J is TRBJ2-1 and V is TRBV2; tentative D call: TRBD2 (6 bases). Germline CDR1 is SNHLY and CDR2 is FYNNEI. The ends were cut back, 6 bases at V and 12 bases at J, with 18 bases in the middle. The CDR3 runs to 13 residues. CDR3 coding DNA: TGTGCCAGCAGGGGGGACTCAGGCGCGGTGCAGTTCTTC. Its protein product is CASRGDSGAVQFF.

This clone was picked up one time. This rearrangement joins TRBV3-1 (or the pseudogene TRBV3-2) to TRBJ2-5; D gene ambiguous. This CDR3 contains 14 residues. Germline V gene sequence: CDR1 LGHDT, CDR2 YNNKEL (reference sequence). V shed 2 bases and J shed 5 bases, with 12 bases lying between them. The CDR3 bases are TGTGCCAGCAGCCAAAATGCCGGTTCGGAGACCCAGTACTTC. Translation gives CASSQNAGSETQYF.

The rearrangement links TRBV28 to TRBJ2-7, with 7 positions matching TRBD2. Unmatched junction bases numbered 19, after V lost 7 bases and J lost 4 bases. The CDR3 is made up of 17 amino acids. Per the germline V gene, CDR1 is MDHEN and CDR2 is SYDVKM. This chain's CDR3 is CASTSSEAGEGSYEQYF. The CDR3 coding sequence is TGTGCCAGCACCTCCTCCGAGGCGGGGGAAGGGTCATACGAGCAGTACTTC.

CDR3 bases: TGCGCCAGCAGCCGGACAGGGGGCGGTGAAAAACTGTTTTTT. It translates to CASSRTGGGEKLFF. The rearrangement links TRBV4-3 to TRBJ1-4; 11 positions match TRBD1. Trimming at V came to 4 bases and at J to 7 bases, leaving 2 bases not matched to a gene. Looked up from germline, CDR1 is LGHNA and CDR2 is YSLEER. The CDR3 contains 14 residues.

The rearrangement uses TRBV10-3 and TRBJ1-1; 8 nucleotides agree with TRBD1. The CDR3 contains 14 residues. CDR1 is ENHRY and CDR2 is SYGVKD in the germline V gene. The ends lost 6 bases at V and 2 bases at J; junction bases unmatched: 5. The DNA of the CDR3 is TGTGCCATCAGCCACGACAGGGGAAACACTGAAGCTTTCTTT. Translated, it gives CAISHDRGNTEAFF.

V usage is TRBV24-1 and J usage is TRBJ1-2; no definite D call. There are 17 residues in the CDR3. In germline, CDR1 is KGHDR, CDR2 SFDVKD. The V and J ends lost 5 bases and 2 bases respectively, with 20 bases between them. CDR3 DNA sequence: TGTGCCACCAGTGTGGAGGTGCCGGGCGTGAGGAACTATGGCTACACCTTC. Translation gives CATSVEVPGVRNYGYTF.

This chain joins TRBV30 and TRBJ2-1; 11 bases align to TRBD2. Germline CDR1 GTSNPN, CDR2 SVGIG (reference sequence). CDR3 length equals 14 residues. Germline trimming cut 3 bases from V and 7 bases from J; bases unmatched to any gene: 5. The CDR3 DNA reads as TGTGCCTGGAGCTCTAGCGGGGGGAATAATGAGCAGTTCTTC. Protein: CAWSSSGGNNEQFF.

The CDR3 here is CASSKVVGPCRGQAPVTDTQYF. The CDR3, as DNA: TGTGCCAGCAGCAAAGTCGTGGGTCCGTGCCGTGGACAGGCCCCAGTCACAGATACGCAGTATTTT. The chain employs TRBV21-1 and TRBJ2-3; TRBD1, the D gene given by the table, was not confirmed from the DNA. TRBV21-1 is marked as a pseudogene. The CDR3 is 22 amino acids.

The table lists this clone with a few counts. This chain joins TRBV10-3 and TRBJ1-5, with D perhaps matching TRBD1 (5 bases). The CDR3 covers 13 residues. Germline V CDR1 and CDR2: ENHRY, SYGVKD. The V end lost 10 bases, the J end lost 4 bases, and 14 bases lay between the germline ends. The CDR3 region has the DNA TGTGCCACCCTCGAGACAGTGAATCAGCCCCAGCATTTT. Its protein is CATLETVNQPQHF.

V gene TRBV5-4 combines with J gene TRBJ2-3, with 7 bases aligning to TRBD2. The V gene end was trimmed by 4 bases and the J gene end by 3 bases; junction bases not matched to a gene: 5. The CDR3 spans 14 residues. Germline CDR1 SGHNT, CDR2 YYREEE (reference sequence). CDR3 region: CASSREGLTDTQYF. Written as DNA, the CDR3 is TGTGCCAGCAGCAGGGAGGGCCTGACAGATACGCAGTATTTT.

The gene calls are TRBV18 and TRBJ1-1; tentatively, D is TRBD1 (6 bases). The germline V gene has CDR1 KGHSH and CDR2 LQKENI. This CDR3 comprises 17 residues. V was pared by 5 bases and J by 1 base, with 20 bases between. CDR3 amino acids: CASSSNMRQATNTEAFF. The CDR3 DNA follows: TGTGCCAGCTCATCAAACATGCGACAGGCTACGAACACTGAAGCTTTCTTT.

This chain joins TRBV5-4 and TRBJ2-7; 7 nucleotides agree with TRBD1. The CDR3 spans 14 residues. Trimming took 1 base from V and 1 from J; bases not matched to a gene: 2. CDR1 SGHNT and CDR2 YYREEE come from the germline V gene (reference sequence). For the CDR3, the DNA is TGTGCCAGCAGCTTGAAACAGGGGTCCTACGAGCAGTACTTC. It is translated as CASSLKQGSYEQYF.